These 4 T cell receptor beta chains were sequenced from one sample in a study of T cell responses to AZD1222 COVID-19 vaccine. The method was immunoSEQ multiplex PCR; TCRdb's version includes in-frame clones alone and lacks a portion of them. The repertoire includes about 270,000 clones, about 94% of them detected once, and around 0.6% sits in the top ten. The sample was peripheral blood, taken 28 days after the second AZD1222 dose. Source of these receptors: an adult who received the AZD1222 COVID-19 vaccine.

This chain uses TRBV9 with TRBJ2-5; D is tentatively TRBD1 or TRBD2 (6 bases each). V dropped 4 bases and J dropped 2 bases, with 15 bases sitting between them. In germline, CDR1 is SGDLS, CDR2 YYNGEE. The CDR3 runs 15 residues. CDR3 in DNA: TGTGCCAGCAGCCCTTGGGGCGGGACACAAGAGACCCAGTACTTC. It yields the protein CASSPWGGTQETQYF. The full variable domain, rest sourced from reference TRBV9 and TRBJ2-5, is DSGVTQTPKHLITATGQRVTLRCSPRSGDLSVYWYQQSLDQGLQFLIQYYNGEERAKGNILERFSAQQFPDLHSELNLSSLELGDSALYFCASSPWGGTQETQYFGPGTRLLVL.

The V and J genes are TRBV4-1 and TRBJ2-7; the D is unclear. Looked up from germline, CDR1 is MGHRA and CDR2 is YSYEKL. This CDR3 contains 15 residues. Trimming removed 1 base from V and 0 bases from J, with 10 bases in between. CDR3 in DNA: TGCGCCAGCAGCCAAGTTACAGACCTCTCCTACGAGCAGTACTTC. Its protein product is CASSQVTDLSYEQYF.

This clone was observed once. This chain connects TRBV28 to TRBJ2-1; D is undetermined. The length of the CDR3 is 16 residues. From germline, CDR1 is MDHEN and CDR2 SYDVKM. Trimming removed 2 bases from V and 0 bases from J, with 11 bases in between. CDR3: CASSLQWASSYNEQFF. As DNA, the CDR3 is TGTGCCAGCAGTTTACAGTGGGCAAGCTCCTACAATGAGCAGTTCTTC.

The rearrangement joins TRBV15 to TRBJ2-1; D is uncertain. The V end was cut by 6 bases, the J end by 8 bases, with 14 bases between. This CDR3 has 13 amino acids. Germline-derived CDR1 and CDR2 are LNHNV and YYDKDF (reference sequence). The CDR3, as DNA: TGTGCCACCAGGGACCCCGAGAACCATGAGCAGTTCTTC. Translating gives CATRDPENHEQFF.